Listed below are T cell receptor beta chains from one sample, sequenced in a study of blood T cell repertoires in COVID-19. Profiling relied on immunoSEQ multiplex PCR, and the TCRdb table lists in-frame clones only, not all of them. The table has 150,000 to 200,000 clones, roughly four fifths seen once. Material for sequencing was peripheral blood. All receptors derive from a man aged 60 to 69 with active or convalescent COVID-19. Each CDR3 is given with its conserved first and last residue. D genes are given only for firm matches. The size field is filled for only some rows; it gives once, few, many or a size class.

j_call: TRBJ1-2
v_call: TRBV28
clone_size: -
d_call: TRBD1
cdr3_nt: TGTGCCAGCAGTCTAGGACAGGGAGGCTACACCTTC
cdr3_aa: CASSLGQGGYTF

j_call: TRBJ1-2
v_call: TRBV2
clone_size: few
d_call: TRBD1
cdr3_nt: TGTGCCAGCACGACAGGGGTAAACATCTATGGCTACACCTTC
cdr3_aa: CASTTGVNIYGYTF

j_call: TRBJ1-3
v_call: TRBV2
clone_size: once
d_call: TRBD1
cdr3_nt: TGTGCCAGCAGCGCAGACAGGGGCTCTGGAAACACCATATATTTT
cdr3_aa: CASSADRGSGNTIYF

j_call: TRBJ1-2
v_call: TRBV27
clone_size: -
d_call: -
cdr3_nt: TGTGCCAGCAGCACAGCGGGTCTCGGCTACACCTTC
cdr3_aa: CASSTAGLGYTF

j_call: TRBJ2-7
v_call: TRBV5-6
clone_size: -
d_call: -
cdr3_nt: TGTGCCAGCAGCCCCAATGGAGGGACCTACGAGCAGTACTTC
cdr3_aa: CASSPNGGTYEQYF

j_call: TRBJ2-7
v_call: TRBV18
clone_size: -
d_call: TRBD2
cdr3_nt: TGTGCCAGCTCCCAAAGCAACGGACTAGCGCCGAAGGAGCAGTACTTC
cdr3_aa: CASSQSNGLAPKEQYF

j_call: TRBJ2-6
v_call: TRBV2
clone_size: -
d_call: -
cdr3_nt: TGTGCCAGCAGGGATGGCGGGGCGGGGGCCAACGTCCTGACTTTC
cdr3_aa: CASRDGGAGANVLTF

j_call: TRBJ2-1
v_call: TRBV7-3
clone_size: -
d_call: TRBD2
cdr3_nt: TGTGCCAGCAGCTTAACTAGCGGGGGGGCACGGTACAATGAGCAGTTCTTC
cdr3_aa: CASSLTSGGARYNEQFF

j_call: TRBJ2-7
v_call: TRBV21-1
clone_size: -
d_call: -
cdr3_nt: TGTGCCAGCAGCAAGGGACAGAGTGCCTACGAGCAGTACTTC
cdr3_aa: CASSKGQSAYEQYF

j_call: TRBJ2-5
v_call: TRBV5-8
clone_size: few
d_call: -
cdr3_nt: TGTGCCAGCACGAGCCGGGGGGCTCGGGAGACCCAGTACTTC
cdr3_aa: CASTSRGARETQYF

j_call: TRBJ2-7
v_call: TRBV3-1/TRBV3-2
clone_size: -
d_call: TRBD1
cdr3_nt: TGTGCCAGCAGCCCTTCCGCCGGGACAGGGCCCCGTTATGAGCAGTACTTC
cdr3_aa: CASSPSAGTGPRYEQYF

j_call: TRBJ1-4
v_call: TRBV18
clone_size: -
d_call: TRBD1
cdr3_nt: TGTGCCAGCTCACCGGGACAGGGTAATGAAAAACTGTTTTTT
cdr3_aa: CASSPGQGNEKLFF

j_call: TRBJ2-6
v_call: TRBV7-9
clone_size: -
d_call: -
cdr3_nt: TGTGCCAGCAGCTTAGGGACTTCTTTCTCTGGGGCCAACGTCCTGACTTTC
cdr3_aa: CASSLGTSFSGANVLTF

j_call: TRBJ2-7
v_call: TRBV13
clone_size: -
d_call: TRBD2
cdr3_nt: TGTGCCAGCAGCGTAAGACTAGCGGGGGCTTACGAGCAGTACTTC
cdr3_aa: CASSVRLAGAYEQYF

j_call: TRBJ2-2
v_call: TRBV2
clone_size: -
d_call: TRBD2
cdr3_nt: TGTGCCAGCGGCCCGGGGGGGAAAAACACCGGGGAGCTGTTTTTT
cdr3_aa: CASGPGGKNTGELFF

j_call: TRBJ2-2
v_call: TRBV7-8
clone_size: once
d_call: TRBD1
cdr3_nt: TGTGCCAGCAGCGCCCCACAGGGGTCGGTCACCGGGGAGCTGTTTTTT
cdr3_aa: CASSAPQGSVTGELFF

j_call: TRBJ1-1
v_call: TRBV29-1
clone_size: -
d_call: TRBD1
cdr3_nt: TGCAGCGTCGATACAGGGGGCCGAACTGAAGCTTTCTTT
cdr3_aa: CSVDTGGRTEAFF

j_call: TRBJ2-1
v_call: TRBV11-2
clone_size: -
d_call: TRBD2
cdr3_nt: TGTGCCAGCAGCTTAAGGGCTAGCGGACCCTACAATGAGCAGTTCTTC
cdr3_aa: CASSLRASGPYNEQFF

j_call: TRBJ2-2
v_call: TRBV4-1
clone_size: -
d_call: TRBD2
cdr3_nt: TGCGCCAGCAGCCAAAAGACTAGCGGGGGGACCAACACCGGGGAGCTGTTTTTT
cdr3_aa: CASSQKTSGGTNTGELFF

j_call: TRBJ2-3
v_call: TRBV6-4
clone_size: -
d_call: -
cdr3_nt: TGTGCCAGCAGTGACGGGGGGGCCACAGATACGCAGTATTTT
cdr3_aa: CASSDGGATDTQYF

j_call: TRBJ1-2
v_call: TRBV2
clone_size: -
d_call: -
cdr3_nt: TGTGCCAGCGTCCAACAGGGCTCTAACTATGGCTACACCTTC
cdr3_aa: CASVQQGSNYGYTF

j_call: TRBJ1-1
v_call: TRBV5-4
clone_size: once
d_call: -
cdr3_nt: TGTGCCAGCAGCCGGAGAGAGTACACTGAAGCTTTCTTT
cdr3_aa: CASSRREYTEAFF

j_call: TRBJ2-1
v_call: TRBV7-3
clone_size: -
d_call: TRBD2
cdr3_nt: TGTGCCAGCAGCTTTTCTAGCGGGAACTACAATGAGCAGTTCTTC
cdr3_aa: CASSFSSGNYNEQFF

j_call: TRBJ2-7
v_call: TRBV5-5
clone_size: -
d_call: TRBD1
cdr3_nt: TGTGCCAGCAGCTTGTTAGGGACAGGGACCGAGCAGTACTTC
cdr3_aa: CASSLLGTGTEQYF

j_call: TRBJ2-5
v_call: TRBV2
clone_size: -
d_call: TRBD2
cdr3_nt: TGTGCCAGGCAGCTAAGCGGGGGTGGTGAGACCCAGTACTTC
cdr3_aa: CARQLSGGGETQYF

j_call: TRBJ2-7
v_call: TRBV21-1
clone_size: -
d_call: -
cdr3_nt: TGTGCCAGCAGCAAAGTAGGAGGGGGCATGTACGAGCAGTACTTC
cdr3_aa: CASSKVGGGMYEQYF

j_call: TRBJ1-3
v_call: TRBV11-2
clone_size: -
d_call: -
cdr3_nt: TGTGCCAGCAGCTTCTACAGAAGAAACACCATATATTTT
cdr3_aa: CASSFYRRNTIYF

j_call: TRBJ2-3
v_call: TRBV6-4
clone_size: -
d_call: TRBD2
cdr3_nt: TGTGCCAGCAGTGACACTAGCGGGGGGGCAGATACGCAGTATTTT
cdr3_aa: CASSDTSGGADTQYF

j_call: TRBJ1-2
v_call: TRBV25-1
clone_size: -
d_call: -
cdr3_nt: TGTGCCAGCACCCGCGGCTATGGCTACACCTTC
cdr3_aa: CASTRGYGYTF

j_call: TRBJ1-3
v_call: TRBV2
clone_size: -
d_call: -
cdr3_nt: TGTGCCAGCAGTGAAGCACGGAGACGACCGTCCTCTGGAAACACCATATATTTT
cdr3_aa: CASSEARRRPSSGNTIYF

j_call: TRBJ1-1
v_call: TRBV6-5
clone_size: -
d_call: -
cdr3_nt: TGTGCCAGCATTACCCAGGGAAGGGGCCTCACTGAAGCTTTCTTT
cdr3_aa: CASITQGRGLTEAFF

j_call: TRBJ1-2
v_call: TRBV7-6
clone_size: -
d_call: -
cdr3_nt: TGTGCCAGCAGCTCTCTACCGGGGGGAACGAGTGGCTACACCTTC
cdr3_aa: CASSSLPGGTSGYTF

j_call: TRBJ2-4
v_call: TRBV9
clone_size: -
d_call: -
cdr3_nt: TGTGCCAGCAGCGAAACAACAGGCTCCAAAAACATTCAGTACTTC
cdr3_aa: CASSETTGSKNIQYF

j_call: TRBJ2-6
v_call: TRBV19
clone_size: -
d_call: -
cdr3_nt: TGTGCCAGTAGTATTCATTATTTATCGCTCAGCTCTGGGGCCAACGTCCTGACTTTC
cdr3_aa: CASSIHYLSLSSGANVLTF

j_call: TRBJ2-5
v_call: TRBV19
clone_size: -
d_call: -
cdr3_nt: TGTGCCAGTAGTCCAGGGCCCGAAGAGACCCAGTACTTC
cdr3_aa: CASSPGPEETQYF

j_call: TRBJ2-1
v_call: TRBV29-1
clone_size: -
d_call: TRBD2
cdr3_nt: TGCAGCGCAGGGACTAGCGGGAGCTATGAGCAGTTCTTC
cdr3_aa: CSAGTSGSYEQFF

j_call: TRBJ2-1
v_call: TRBV29-1
clone_size: -
d_call: -
cdr3_nt: TGCAGCGCAGGGACTTTAGAGCAGTTCTTC
cdr3_aa: CSAGTLEQFF

j_call: TRBJ1-2
v_call: TRBV5-6
clone_size: -
d_call: -
cdr3_nt: TGTGCCAGCACCTCTGCCCTGGGGGCCTGGTATGGCTACACCTTC
cdr3_aa: CASTSALGAWYGYTF

j_call: TRBJ2-2
v_call: TRBV27
clone_size: once
d_call: TRBD2
cdr3_nt: TGTGCCAGCAGGCCGGGCGGGGGGGGCACCGGGGAGCTGTTTTTT
cdr3_aa: CASRPGGGGTGELFF

j_call: TRBJ1-1
v_call: TRBV21-1
clone_size: -
d_call: -
cdr3_nt: TGTGCCAGCCTTAGAAAGAACACTGAAGCTTTCTTT
cdr3_aa: CASLRKNTEAFF

j_call: TRBJ2-1
v_call: TRBV11-2
clone_size: few
d_call: TRBD2
cdr3_nt: TGTGCCAGCAGCTTAACTAGCGCTAATTGGGCTGATGAGCAGTTCTTC
cdr3_aa: CASSLTSANWADEQFF

j_call: TRBJ2-1
v_call: TRBV19
clone_size: -
d_call: TRBD1
cdr3_nt: TGTGCCAGTAGTCCAAGGGACAGGGGAGTGAGTAATGAGCAGTTCTTC
cdr3_aa: CASSPRDRGVSNEQFF

j_call: TRBJ2-3
v_call: TRBV6-6
clone_size: -
d_call: -
cdr3_nt: TGTGCCAGCGAAGTCCCGGGGGGCACAGATACGCAGTATTTT
cdr3_aa: CASEVPGGTDTQYF

j_call: TRBJ2-7
v_call: TRBV28
clone_size: once
d_call: -
cdr3_nt: TGTGCCAGCAGTTTATCTCCCCCGAAGGGGGAGCAGTACTTC
cdr3_aa: CASSLSPPKGEQYF

j_call: TRBJ1-1
v_call: TRBV6-1
clone_size: -
d_call: TRBD1
cdr3_nt: TGTGCCAGCAGTGGCGCCGACAGGGGGCCGGCCACTGAAGCTTTCTTT
cdr3_aa: CASSGADRGPATEAFF

j_call: TRBJ1-2
v_call: TRBV3-1/TRBV3-2
clone_size: -
d_call: -
cdr3_nt: TGTGCCAGCAGCCAGGTCGGGGGCTACACCTTC
cdr3_aa: CASSQVGGYTF

j_call: TRBJ2-2
v_call: TRBV2
clone_size: -
d_call: TRBD1
cdr3_nt: TGTGCCAGCAGTGAAGCGCTTCAGGGGGCCGGGGAGCTGTTTTTT
cdr3_aa: CASSEALQGAGELFF

j_call: TRBJ2-1
v_call: TRBV5-1
clone_size: -
d_call: TRBD1
cdr3_nt: TGCGCCAGCAGCGCCTTCCAGGGGGTCTCCTACAATGAGCAGTTCTTC
cdr3_aa: CASSAFQGVSYNEQFF

j_call: TRBJ2-6
v_call: TRBV5-1
clone_size: -
d_call: -
cdr3_nt: TGCGCCAGCAGCCCCCCAGACTCTGGGGCCAACGTCCTGACTTTC
cdr3_aa: CASSPPDSGANVLTF

j_call: TRBJ2-7
v_call: TRBV5-4
clone_size: -
d_call: -
cdr3_nt: TGTGCCAGCAGCCGCCGTTATCCCCCTGCAGGGTACTTC
cdr3_aa: CASSRRYPPAGYF

j_call: TRBJ1-2
v_call: TRBV5-1
clone_size: -
d_call: TRBD1
cdr3_nt: TGCGCCAGCACAGACAGGGAGAGGGCTGGCTACACCTTC
cdr3_aa: CASTDRERAGYTF

j_call: TRBJ1-3
v_call: TRBV10-3
clone_size: once
d_call: TRBD1
cdr3_nt: TGTGCCATCAGTGGGGACAGGGGGACGGGCATATATTTT
cdr3_aa: CAISGDRGTGIYF

j_call: TRBJ1-3
v_call: TRBV29-1
clone_size: few
d_call: -
cdr3_nt: TGCAGCGTTGCGTCGAGCTCTGGAAACACCATATATTTT
cdr3_aa: CSVASSSGNTIYF

j_call: TRBJ2-3
v_call: TRBV18
clone_size: -
d_call: TRBD2
cdr3_nt: TGTGCCAGCTCACCGGGACTAGCGGGAGAAGATACGCAGTATTTT
cdr3_aa: CASSPGLAGEDTQYF

j_call: TRBJ2-1
v_call: TRBV9
clone_size: -
d_call: TRBD2
cdr3_nt: TGTGCCAGCAGCGTAGTTGTCGGGGGGACTAGCGGGGTCAATGAGCAGTTCTTC
cdr3_aa: CASSVVVGGTSGVNEQFF